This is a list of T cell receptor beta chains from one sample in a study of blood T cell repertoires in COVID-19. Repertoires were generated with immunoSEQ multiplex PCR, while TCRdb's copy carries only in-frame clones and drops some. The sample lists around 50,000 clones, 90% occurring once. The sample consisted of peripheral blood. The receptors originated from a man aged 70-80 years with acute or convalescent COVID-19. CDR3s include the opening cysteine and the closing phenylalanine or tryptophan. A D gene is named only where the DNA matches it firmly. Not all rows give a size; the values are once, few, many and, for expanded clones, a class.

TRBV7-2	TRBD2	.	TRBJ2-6	TGTGCCAGCAGCTTAGGGCTAGCGGGGGGGTCTGGGGCCAACGTCCTGACTTTC	CASSLGLAGGSGANVLTF
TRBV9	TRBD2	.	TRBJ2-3	TGTGCCAGCAGTTATAGCGGGGGGGCGACAGATACGCAGTATTTT	CASSYSGGATDTQYF
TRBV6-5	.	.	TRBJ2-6	TGTGCCAGCAGTCCACAGGGCTCTGGGGCCAACGTCCTGACTTTC	CASSPQGSGANVLTF
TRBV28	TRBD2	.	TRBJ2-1	TGTGCCAGCAGCTCCTCACTAGCGGGGTCCTACAATGAGCAGTTCTTC	CASSSSLAGSYNEQFF
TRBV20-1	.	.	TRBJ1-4	TGCAGTGCTAGTCCGCGAACCACTAATGAAAAACTGTTTTTT	CSASPRTTNEKLFF
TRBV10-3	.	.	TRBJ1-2	TGTGCCATCAGTGAGGTCGGGGAGAGCTATGGCTACACCTTC	CAISEVGESYGYTF
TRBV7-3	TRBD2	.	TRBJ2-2	TGTGCCAGCAGCACGACTAGCGGGTTTCGGACCGGGGAGCTGTTTTTT	CASSTTSGFRTGELFF
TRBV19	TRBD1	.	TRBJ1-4	TGTGCCAGTAGGAAACCGGACAGGGGACATGAAAAACTGTTTTTT	CASRKPDRGHEKLFF
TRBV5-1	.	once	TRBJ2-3	TGCGCCAGCAGCTTGGATGGGGGGACAGCCACAGATACGCAGTATTTT	CASSLDGGTATDTQYF
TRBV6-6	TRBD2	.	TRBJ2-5	TGTGCCAGCAGTTCGGATGGGCAGCGGGGGGGTCAGACCCAGTACTTC	CASSSDGQRGGQTQYF
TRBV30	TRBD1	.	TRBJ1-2	TGTGCCGGAGTGAGACAGGGGGCGCTTGGCTACACCTTC	CAGVRQGALGYTF
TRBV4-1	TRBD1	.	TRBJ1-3	TGCGCCAGCAGCCAAGGGGACAGGGGATATGGTGGAAACACCATATATTTT	CASSQGDRGYGGNTIYF
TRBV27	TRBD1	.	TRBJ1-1	TGTGCCAGCTTTCGACAGGGTGGGGCTGAAGCTTTCTTT	CASFRQGGAEAFF
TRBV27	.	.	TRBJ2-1	TGTGCCAGCAGTTTGAGGGGGGGCCTCCTAAATGAGCAGTTCTTC	CASSLRGGLLNEQFF
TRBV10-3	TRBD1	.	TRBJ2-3	TGTGCCATCAGTGAGACGGGACAGAGCACAGATACGCAGTATTTT	CAISETGQSTDTQYF
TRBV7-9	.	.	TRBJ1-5	TGTGCCAGCAGCTTAGCCGGGTCCACCAATCAGCCCCAGCATTTT	CASSLAGSTNQPQHF
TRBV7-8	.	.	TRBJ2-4	TGTGCCAGCAGCTTAGAACAGGCCAAAAACATTCAGTACTTC	CASSLEQAKNIQYF
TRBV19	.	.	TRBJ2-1	TGTGCCAGTAGTTTCGGGGGGCCCAGCTCCTACAATGAGCAGTTCTTC	CASSFGGPSSYNEQFF
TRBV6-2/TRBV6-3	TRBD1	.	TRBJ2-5	TGTGCCAGCAGCGACCGACAGGGGAGAGATGAGACCCAGTACTTC	CASSDRQGRDETQYF
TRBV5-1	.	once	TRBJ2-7	TGCGCCAGCAGCTTGGGTACAGCTCCAGTTCGGTACGAGCAGTACTTC	CASSLGTAPVRYEQYF
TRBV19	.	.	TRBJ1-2	TGTGCCAGTAGTAACAGGATTAACTATGGCTACACCTTC	CASSNRINYGYTF
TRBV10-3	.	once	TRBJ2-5	TGTGCCATCAGTGGAGGGGAGACCCAGTACTTC	CAISGGETQYF
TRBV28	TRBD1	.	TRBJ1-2	TGTGCCAGCAGTGGGACAGGGGTGTCCCTCGGCTACACCTTC	CASSGTGVSLGYTF
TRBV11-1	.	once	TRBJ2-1	TGTGCCAGCAGCTCCGGGGTCGGGAATGAGCAGTTCTTC	CASSSGVGNEQFF
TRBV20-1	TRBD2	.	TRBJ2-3	TGCAGTGCTAGTCTCCTAGCGGGGGGACCCGATACGCAGTATTTT	CSASLLAGGPDTQYF
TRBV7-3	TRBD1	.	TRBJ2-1	TGTGCCAGCAGCGACAGGGGACACAACTCCTACAATGAGCAGTTCTTC	CASSDRGHNSYNEQFF
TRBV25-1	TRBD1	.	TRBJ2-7	TGTGCCAGCAGAGGGACAGGGGTGTACGAGCAGTACTTC	CASRGTGVYEQYF
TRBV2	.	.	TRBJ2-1	TGTGCCAGCAGTGAAGCCCGGGACACGGGTGAGCAGTTCTTC	CASSEARDTGEQFF
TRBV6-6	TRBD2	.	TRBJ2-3	TGTGCCAGCACCCCAAGACTAGCTGGCACAGATACGCAGTATTTT	CASTPRLAGTDTQYF
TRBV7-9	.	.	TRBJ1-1	TGTGCCAGCAGCTGGGGACAAATGAACACTGAAGCTTTCTTT	CASSWGQMNTEAFF
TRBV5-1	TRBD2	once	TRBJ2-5	TGCGCCAGCAGTTCCGGGGGGGCGGAAGAGACCCAGTACTTC	CASSSGGAEETQYF
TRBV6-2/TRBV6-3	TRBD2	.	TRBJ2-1	TGTGCCAGCAGTTATAGCGGGGGCGACTACAATGAGCAGTTCTTC	CASSYSGGDYNEQFF
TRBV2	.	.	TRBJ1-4	TGTGCCAGCAGTGAAGCAGGGGGGGGTAACGAAAAACTGTTTTTT	CASSEAGGGNEKLFF
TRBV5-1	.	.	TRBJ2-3	TGCGCCAGCAGCTTGGGAGGTAGCACAGATACGCAGTATTTT	CASSLGGSTDTQYF
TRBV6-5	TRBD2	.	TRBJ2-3	TGTGCCAGCAGTTTAGCGGGGGCCAAAGGAGATACGCAGTATTTT	CASSLAGAKGDTQYF
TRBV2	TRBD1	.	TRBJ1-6	TGTGCCAGCAGACGGACAGGGTTAGGATCACCCCTCCACTTT	CASRRTGLGSPLHF
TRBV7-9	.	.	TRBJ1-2	TGTGCCAGCAGCCCCGCGGGGGGCTACACCTTC	CASSPAGGYTF
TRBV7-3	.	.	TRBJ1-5	TGTGCCAGCAGCCTCGGGAGGAATCAGCCCCAGCATTTT	CASSLGRNQPQHF
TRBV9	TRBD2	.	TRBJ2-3	TGTGCCAGCAGCGTAGAGGGGCGGGGGGGCACAGATACGCAGTATTTT	CASSVEGRGGTDTQYF
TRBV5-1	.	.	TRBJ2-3	TGCGCCAGCAGCTTGGAGGACAGCTACACAGATACGCAGTATTTT	CASSLEDSYTDTQYF
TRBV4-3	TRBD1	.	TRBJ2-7	TGCGCCAGCAGCCGCGGACAGGGCGGGGTCTCCTACGAGCAGTACTTC	CASSRGQGGVSYEQYF
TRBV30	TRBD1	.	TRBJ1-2	TGTGCCTGGGCCGGGACAGTTTATGGCTACACCTTC	CAWAGTVYGYTF
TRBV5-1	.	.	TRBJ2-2	TGCGCCAGCAGCTTGGGGCCCCCAGGGACCGGGGAGCTGTTTTTT	CASSLGPPGTGELFF
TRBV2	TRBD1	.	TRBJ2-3	TGTGCCAGCAGAGGGACAGGGGCCTTCACAGATACGCAGTATTTT	CASRGTGAFTDTQYF
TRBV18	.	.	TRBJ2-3	TGTGCCAGCTCAACGGGGGGCACAGATACGCAGTATTTT	CASSTGGTDTQYF
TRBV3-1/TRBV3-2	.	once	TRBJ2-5	TGTGCCAGCAGCCCAGACCGACGTGGGGACTTCGAAGAGACCCAGTACTTC	CASSPDRRGDFEETQYF
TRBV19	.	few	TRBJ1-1	TGTGCCAGTACCCTAGGGCCCAGGGGTGGTATGAACACTGAAGCTTTCTTT	CASTLGPRGGMNTEAFF
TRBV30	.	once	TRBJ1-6	TGTGCCTTTGACTCGATTAATTCACCCCTCCACTTT	CAFDSINSPLHF
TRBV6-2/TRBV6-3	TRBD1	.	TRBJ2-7	TGTGCCAGCAGTTACGGGACAGGGGGCCTCAACGAGCAGTACTTC	CASSYGTGGLNEQYF
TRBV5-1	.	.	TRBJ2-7	TGCGCCAGCAGCTTGTTTAGATCTAAGGACAGAATATACGAGCAGTACTTC	CASSLFRSKDRIYEQYF
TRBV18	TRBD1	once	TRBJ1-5	TGTGCCAGCTCACTAACGACAGGGTCGTATCAGCCCCAGCATTTT	CASSLTTGSYQPQHF
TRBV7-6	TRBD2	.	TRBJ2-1	TGTGCCAGCAGCCCTGGACTAGCGGGTTGGATCTCCTACAATGAGCAGTTCTTC	CASSPGLAGWISYNEQFF
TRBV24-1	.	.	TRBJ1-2	TGTGCCACCAGTGATTCAGGGTTCAACTATGGCTACACCTTC	CATSDSGFNYGYTF
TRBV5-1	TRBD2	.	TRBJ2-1	TGCGCCAGCAGCTTGTTAGCGGGGGGACACTACAATGAGCAGTTCTTC	CASSLLAGGHYNEQFF
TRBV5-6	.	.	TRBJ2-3	TGTGCCAGTATCTCGGCGGGCGCCGGGAGCACAGATACGCAGTATTTT	CASISAGAGSTDTQYF
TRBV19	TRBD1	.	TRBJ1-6	TGTGCCAGTACTGAGACAGGGGGCCTGACTTATTCACCCCTCCACTTT	CASTETGGLTYSPLHF
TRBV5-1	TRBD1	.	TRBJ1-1	TGCGCCAGCAGCTTCGGACAGGGGGAAGCAGGGACTGAAGCTTTCTTT	CASSFGQGEAGTEAFF
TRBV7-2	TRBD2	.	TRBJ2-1	TGTGCCAGCAGTCTTAGCGGGGGTTCCTACAATGAGCAGTTCTTC	CASSLSGGSYNEQFF
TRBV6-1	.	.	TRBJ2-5	TGTGCCAGCAGTGACCCGACAGCGATCTTCCAAGAGACCCAGTACTTC	CASSDPTAIFQETQYF
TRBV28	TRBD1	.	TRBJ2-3	TGTGCCAGCAGTTCCCGGACAGGGGCCTACACAGATACGCAGTATTTT	CASSSRTGAYTDTQYF